The 32 T cell receptor beta chains given below trace back to one sample, sequenced in a study of T-cell reconstitution after alpha-beta-depleted transplantation in children. TCRbeta library preparation incorporated unique molecular identifiers. TCRdb reanalysed the PCR reads using MiXCR and keeps one entry per CDR3 protein. The sample shows about 300,000 distinct CDR3 sequences, about 9.4% of them seen only once. This material consisted of PBMCs, taken before TCRalphabeta/CD19-depleted stem cell transplant. The receptors here all came from a boy younger than two with acute myeloid leukemia, due to receive a stem cell transplant.

Turning to this clonotype: A much larger clone is a single base away; this may be a read error. The CDR3 DNA reads TGCAGTGCTAGAGATGACAGGAGCCGATTCACAGATACGCAGTATTTT. Protein: CSARDDRSRFTDTQYF. The rearrangement links TRBV20-1 to TRBJ2-3; D might be TRBD1 (6 bases). Germline CDR1 and CDR2: DFQATT and SNEGSKA (reference sequence). The ends were cut back, 0 bases at V and 2 bases at J, with 15 bases in the middle. The CDR3 runs to 16 residues.

Ten or more counts support this clonotype. The rearrangement joins TRBV5-1 to TRBJ2-5; 7 positions agree with TRBD1. The CDR3 is 15 amino acids. With V trimmed by 0 bases and J by 2 bases, 4 bases remained unmatched. Germline CDR1 is SGHRS and CDR2 is YFSETQ. In nucleotides, the CDR3 is TGCGCCAGCAGCTTGGAAGGGGGCCCGCAAGAGACCCAGTACTTC. Protein sequence: CASSLEGGPQETQYF.

This clonotype was recorded at least ten times. V gene TRBV29-1 combines with J gene TRBJ2-5; D perhaps matches TRBD1 (5 bases). Trimming pared 4 bases from V and 4 bases from J, leaving 10 bases between. Germline values: CDR1 SQVTM, CDR2 ANQGSEA. The CDR3 has 12 amino acids. The CDR3: CSVGNRGETQYF. Here the CDR3 DNA reads TGCAGCGTTGGGAATAGGGGAGAGACCCAGTACTTC.

This clonotype showed up many times. The chain couples TRBV9 to TRBJ2-1; 9 nucleotides match TRBD2. Germline trimming cut 4 bases from V and 8 bases from J; bases unmatched to any gene: 10. Per the germline V gene, CDR1 is SGDLS and CDR2 is YYNGEE. The CDR3 spans 15 residues. CDR3 loop: CASSPGGSGGDEQFF. The CDR3 DNA sequence: TGTGCCAGCAGCCCAGGGGGTAGCGGGGGCGATGAGCAGTTCTTC. The variable domain in full, with the rest retrieved from reference TRBV9 and TRBJ2-1, is DSGVTQTPKHLITATGQRVTLRCSPRSGDLSVYWYQQSLDQGLQFLIQYYNGEERAKGNILERFSAQQFPDLHSELNLSSLELGDSALYFCASSPGGSGGDEQFFGPGTRLTVL.

This clonotype was recorded many times. CDR3 bases: TGTGCCAGCAGCCCGATCAGGTGGGCACTAGCGGGGATGCCCTCCTACGAGCAGTACTTC. This translates into CASSPIRWALAGMPSYEQYF. The rearrangement uses TRBV4-2 and TRBJ2-7; 10 bases are shared with TRBD2. This CDR3 is built from 20 residues. V lost 4 bases to trimming and J lost 0 bases; unmatched junction nucleotides: 18. CDR1 LGHNA and CDR2 YNFKEQ come from the germline V gene.

This clonotype was counted at least ten times. The chain employs TRBV24-1 and TRBJ2-1; no clear D gene. The CDR3 has 14 residues. Looked up from germline, CDR1 is KGHDR and CDR2 is SFDVKD. V gave up 6 bases and J gave up 2 bases, with 10 bases separating them. CDR3 nucleotide sequence: TGTGCCACCAGTCAGGAGAATCCCTACAATGAGCAGTTCTTC. This encodes CATSQENPYNEQFF.

In its sample, this clonotype was seen many times. The J gene is TRBJ2-6, the V gene TRBV4-3, with unresolved D. Germline V gene lookup returns CDR1 LGHNA and CDR2 YSLEER. This CDR3 region has 17 residues. Trimming pared 0 bases from V and 4 bases from J, leaving 13 bases between. Here the CDR3 reads CASSQDLKSNGANVLTF. DNA of the CDR3: TGCGCCAGCAGCCAAGATCTAAAATCCAACGGGGCCAACGTCCTGACTTTC.

The chain has TRBV7-2 and TRBJ2-7; 10 nucleotides line up with TRBD2. The germline gives CDR1 SGHTA, CDR2 FQGNSA. After removal of 1 base from V and 5 bases from J, the junction contained 5 bases not matched to a gene. This CDR3 is 15 amino acids long. CDR3 sequence: CASSLDQLAGDEQYF. CDR3 nucleotide sequence: TGTGCCAGCAGCTTAGACCAGCTAGCGGGGGACGAGCAGTACTTC.

The table lists this clonotype with many counts. The J gene is TRBJ2-4, the V gene TRBV12-3 or TRBV12-4; 10 positions agree with TRBD2. Losses at the gene ends were 6 bases for V and 0 bases for J; bases not matched to a gene: 8. This CDR3 is 17 amino acids long. Here the CDR3 DNA reads TGTGCCAGCAGGCCTAGCGGGAGACTCCTAGCCAAAAACATTCAGTACTTC. Encoded protein: CASRPSGRLLAKNIQYF.

This clonotype was seen ten or more times. The rearrangement joins TRBV28 to TRBJ1-5; D is unclear. This CDR3 contains 13 residues. Germline lookup yields CDR1 MDHEN and CDR2 SYDVKM. Deletions cut 4 bases from V and 0 bases from J, with 4 bases between. The CDR3 DNA reads TGTGCCAGCAGTTGGTATAGCAATCAGCCCCAGCATTTT. Its protein is CASSWYSNQPQHF.

The rearrangement links TRBV6-1 to TRBJ1-1, with unresolved D. The length of the CDR3 is 12 residues. V shed 4 bases and J shed 7 bases, with 10 bases lying between them. Germline-derived CDR1 and CDR2 are MNHNS and SASEGT. DNA of the CDR3: TGTGCCAGCAGTGTCCAGAGGATTGAAGCTTTCTTT. As protein: CASSVQRIEAFF.

This clonotype was observed at least ten times. The chain couples TRBV20-1 to TRBJ2-7, with 7 nucleotides matching TRBD1. CDR3 length equals 15 residues. CDR1 and CDR2 from the germline V gene are DFQATT and SNEGSKA (reference sequence). V lost 0 bases and J lost 2; bases outside the gene matches: 7. As DNA, the CDR3 is TGCAGTGCTAGAGATAGGGCAGGGGGTCCCTACGAGCAGTACTTC. As protein: CSARDRAGGPYEQYF.

This clonotype has a count of ten or more. The rearrangement uses TRBV11-2 and TRBJ2-5; maybe TRBD1 (6 bases). The CDR3 loop spans 15 amino acids. Germline V gene lookup returns CDR1 SGHAT and CDR2 FQNNGV. V was pared by 0 bases and J by 1 base, with 9 bases between. The CDR3 DNA reads TGTGCCAGCAGCTTAGAGGGGGACACCCAAGAGACCCAGTACTTC. The encoded protein is CASSLEGDTQETQYF. The full variable domain, its missing parts supplied by reference TRBV11-2 and TRBJ2-5, is EAGVAQSPRYKIIEKRQSVAFWCNPISGHATLYWYQQILGQGPKLLIQFQNNGVVDDSQLPKDRFSAERLKGVDSTLKIQPAKLEDSAVYLCASSLEGDTQETQYFGPGTRLLVL.

This clonotype was observed at least ten times. This chain links TRBV3-1 with TRBJ2-3, with 7 bases that match TRBD1. Germline lookup yields CDR1 LGHDT and CDR2 YNNKEL (reference sequence). The length of the CDR3 is 14 residues. J was trimmed by 2 bases and V by 4 bases; bases with no gene match: 3. The CDR3 bases are TGTGCCAGCAGCCGACAGGGATCCACAGATACGCAGTATTTT. Protein product: CASSRQGSTDTQYF.

This sequence joins TRBV6-1 and TRBJ1-2; 8 positions match TRBD1. The CDR3 runs to 14 residues. Germline assignment: CDR1 MNHNS and CDR2 SASEGT. V lost 7 bases and J lost 4; bases outside the gene matches: 8. The CDR3 protein is CASTLGQGTYGYTF. CDR3 DNA sequence: TGTGCCAGCACCCTAGGACAGGGCACCTATGGCTACACCTTC.

This clonotype appeared many times. The chain links TRBV12-3 or TRBV12-4 to TRBJ2-6; 8 bases agree with TRBD1. V was pared by 7 bases and J by 3 bases, with 8 bases of the junction left unmatched. This CDR3 is built from 16 residues. The CDR3 region is CASTRQGTGGANVLTF. Written as DNA, the CDR3 is TGTGCCAGCACTCGACAGGGGACAGGTGGGGCCAACGTCCTGACTTTC.

This clonotype was seen ten or more times. The rearrangement links TRBV28 to TRBJ1-1; D gene unclear. The germline V gene has CDR1 MDHEN and CDR2 SYDVKM. The length of the CDR3 is 10 residues. Trimming left V 5 bases short and J 13 bases short, with 11 bases between. CDR3 nucleotides: TGTGCCAGCAGTCACCCCGAGGATTTCTTT. This sequence encodes CASSHPEDFF.

The chain has TRBV4-3 and TRBJ1-5, with D possibly matching TRBD1 (5 bases). CDR3 length equals 15 residues. Trimming took 0 bases from V and 3 from J, leaving 9 bases between them. Germline V gene data show CDR1 as LGHNA and CDR2 as YSLEER. CDR3 amino acids: CASSQEEGHNQPQHF. CDR3 nucleotide sequence: TGCGCCAGCAGCCAAGAAGAGGGGCACAATCAGCCCCAGCATTTT.

This chain connects TRBV4-2 to TRBJ2-5; D remains unclear. Germline values: CDR1 LGHNA, CDR2 YNFKEQ. The CDR3 totals 13 residues. V was shortened by 2 bases and J by 5 bases, with 9 bases between the two germline ends. The CDR3 DNA follows: TGTGCCAGCAGCCAACTAGTGTTTGAGACCCAGTACTTC. This encodes CASSQLVFETQYF.

This clonotype was recorded many times. The chain carries TRBV11-2 and TRBJ2-7, with D perhaps TRBD1 or TRBD2 (6 bases each). V lost 2 bases and J lost 3, with 11 bases in between. Germline-derived CDR1 and CDR2 are SGHAT and FQNNGV. The CDR3 contains 14 residues. This CDR3 reads CASSLRGTYYEQYF. The CDR3 coding sequence is TGTGCCAGCAGCTTAAGGGGGACTTACTACGAGCAGTACTTC.

This clonotype turned up a few times. J is TRBJ2-1 and V is TRBV7-2, with 8 bases fitting TRBD2. CDR3 length: 15 residues. Germline CDR1 reads SGHTA; CDR2 reads FQGNSA. The junction had 3 bases not matched to a gene; V was cut back by 2 bases and J by 3 bases. The CDR3 nucleotides are TGTGCCAGCAGCTTAAGGAGCGGGAGCTACAATGAGCAGTTCTTC. Translated: CASSLRSGSYNEQFF.

This clonotype was recorded many times. The chain recombines TRBV27 with TRBJ1-5; D is perhaps TRBD1 (5 bases). Between the trimmed V and J ends, which lost 2 bases and 2 bases, there was a span of 13 bases. Germline CDR1 is MNHEY and CDR2 is SMNVEV (reference sequence). This CDR3 contains 16 residues. CDR3 coding DNA: TGTGCCAGCAGTTTAGTCGCAGGGTACGGCAATCAGCCCCAGCATTTT. Residues: CASSLVAGYGNQPQHF.

Comments on this clonotype: A much more abundant neighbour one base away suggests this may be a read error. This chain connects TRBV28 to TRBJ2-7, with TRBD2 matching over 7 bases. CDR3 length equals 15 residues. In germline, CDR1 is MDHEN, CDR2 SYDVKM. CDR3 coding DNA: TGTGCCAGCAGTAATCGCGGGAGCAGGAGGGACGACCAGTACTTC. It codes for CASSNRGSRRDDQYF.

This clonotype was observed at least ten times. The chain recombines TRBV28 with TRBJ2-3; 7 bases align to TRBD1. Per germline, CDR1 MDHEN and CDR2 SYDVKM. Trimming removed 6 bases from V and 5 bases from J; junction bases left unmatched: 8. The CDR3 has 14 amino acids. The CDR3 reads CASSPGGVRDTQYF. For the CDR3, the DNA is TGTGCCAGCAGCCCAGGGGGAGTAAGAGATACGCAGTATTTT.

This clonotype was recorded at least ten times. V and J are TRBV7-2 and TRBJ2-1; the D gene could be TRBD1 or TRBD2 (5 bases each). With 8 bases removed from V and 1 base from J, the gap between germline ends came to 27 bases. The germline gives CDR1 SGHTA, CDR2 FQGNSA. The CDR3 contains 19 residues. The CDR3 here is CASLFLPYGQGASYNEQFF. CDR3 bases: TGTGCCAGCCTATTCTTACCTTACGGGCAGGGAGCTTCCTACAATGAGCAGTTCTTC.

The chain couples TRBV28 to TRBJ2-7, with 10 nucleotides matching TRBD2. Losses at the gene ends were 4 bases for V and 2 bases for J; bases not matched to a gene: 5. The CDR3 contains 15 residues. In germline, CDR1 is MDHEN, CDR2 SYDVKM. CDR3 bases: TGTGCCAGCAGTTCCCCTAGCGGGGGCACCTACGAGCAGTACTTC. Translation: CASSSPSGGTYEQYF.

CDR3 region: CSVESPGRTDYEQYF. The CDR3 DNA reads TGCAGCGTTGAAAGCCCTGGCAGGACCGACTACGAGCAGTACTTC. This chain links TRBV29-1 with TRBJ2-7; D not resolved. The CDR3 sequence is 15 residues long. Trimming left V 2 bases short and J 3 bases short, with 17 bases between. Germline V CDR1 and CDR2: SQVTM, ANQGSEA.

The V and J genes are TRBV4-2 and TRBJ1-4; 11 bases are a match to TRBD1. With 4 bases clipped from V and 0 bases from J, the junction kept 10 bases outside the gene matches. The CDR3 contains 19 residues. Germline assignment: CDR1 LGHNA and CDR2 YNFKEQ. CDR3 residues: CASSPFSGQGVATNEKLFF. CDR3 nucleotide sequence: TGTGCCAGCAGCCCTTTTTCGGGACAGGGGGTTGCAACTAATGAAAAACTGTTTTTT.

This clonotype was counted at least ten times. The chain uses TRBV5-1 and TRBJ2-1, with TRBD1 as a possible D gene (7 bases). From germline, CDR1 is SGHRS and CDR2 YFSETQ. Trimming removed 4 bases from V and 4 bases from J, with 12 bases in between. This CDR3 contains 14 residues. This CDR3 is CASSVAGQYNEQFF. The DNA for the CDR3 is TGCGCCAGCAGCGTTGCGGGACAGTACAATGAGCAGTTCTTC.

At least ten counts were recorded for this clonotype. The chain has TRBV12-3 or TRBV12-4 and TRBJ2-7; a weak D match, TRBD2 (6 bases). With 2 bases removed from V and 1 base from J, the gap between germline ends came to 12 bases. This CDR3 has 15 residues. The DNA for the CDR3 is TGTGCCAGCAGTTTAAGGGGAGGACATTCCTACGAGCAGTACTTC. It codes for CASSLRGGHSYEQYF.

This clonotype was observed at least ten times. The genes are TRBV5-5 and TRBJ2-1, with TRBD2 matching over 11 bases. Germline values: CDR1 SGHKS, CDR2 YYEKEE (reference sequence). Losses at the gene ends were 2 bases for V and 7 bases for J; bases not matched to a gene: 5. The CDR3 runs 15 residues. The CDR3 bases are TGTGCCAGCAGCTTACTAGCGGGAGTATTAAATGAGCAGTTCTTC. Protein: CASSLLAGVLNEQFF.

The sample holds many counts of this clonotype. The chain joins TRBV9 to TRBJ1-3; D is possibly TRBD1 (5 bases). Trimming left V 3 bases short and J 8 bases short, with 15 bases between. Germline V gives CDR1 SGDLS, CDR2 YYNGEE. The CDR3 runs to 14 residues. The CDR3 region is CASSDDSGGDTIYF. CDR3 DNA: TGTGCCAGCAGCGACGACAGTGGCGGGGACACCATATATTTT.